A single TCR beta chain is shown here with its context. The entry originates in a study of shared clonotypes between healthy human individuals. Authors' methods: Junction-only immunoSEQ sequences carried no quality scores, so filtering differed. Clones were read by immunoSEQ multiplex PCR, and TCRdb kept only the in-frame ones, dropping some. The V and J calls and clone size are taken from that table; D and trimming were inferred from the DNA. The table has about half a million clones, approximately 79% seen once. This CDR3 contains 13 residues. CDR1 is SGHRS, CDR2 YFSETQ, per germline. V lost 3 bases to trimming and J lost 8 bases, with 13 bases between them. The study used 98 million or so PBMCs per unsorted sample for genomic DNA.

Input material: PBMCs. The TCR comes from a woman aged 40-49 years in good health. Some clones in this sample may be carry-over from other donors' samples. V and J are TRBV5-1 and TRBJ2-3, with unresolved D. The CDR3 here is CASSYTTGVTQYF. The CDR3 DNA reads TGCGCCAGCAGCTACACAACTGGAGTTACGCAGTATTTT.